This T cell receptor (beta chain) is from a study of Ad26.COV2.S vaccination and SARS-CoV-2 variants. Turning to the study itself: Donor was assigned to the Ad26.COV2.S arm of trial COV1001.

Notes on the study in general: In vaccinated individuals, spike-specific CD8+ and CD4+ T cell responses reportedly displayed substantial breadth. Analyses that measured TCR breadth and depth may have underestimated total T cell responses.

TCRdb keeps only in-frame clones here, not all; method: immunoSEQ multiplex PCR. The sample carries 430,000 or so clones, nearly 90% recorded once. This clone was counted a single time. Its antigen is not known. The treatment was: about 20 received Ad26.COV2.S at low or high dose, single or two shots; five or six received placebo; per-sample allocation not given. Each sample was drawn 63 days after the first injection (of vaccine or placebo). The CDR3 is made up of 16 amino acids. The ends were cut back, 6 bases at V and 6 bases at J, with 20 bases in the middle. CDR1 is MNHEY, CDR2 SMNVEV, per germline (reference sequence).

The TCR sequence derives from a person between 18 and 65 years old who received the Ad26.COV2.S COVID-19 vaccine or a placebo. The chain recombines TRBV27 with TRBJ2-2; D is perhaps TRBD1 (6 bases). Here the sequenced sample was peripheral blood, taken in a trial of Ad26.COV2.S vaccine versus placebo. The CDR3 DNA reads as TGTGCCAGCAGAGCCAAAACCGGGACACTTTCCGGGGAGCTGTTTTTT. Protein product: CASRAKTGTLSGELFF.